This T cell receptor (beta chain) was sequenced for a study of CD4+ T cells in melanoma (dated 2022 in TCRdb). Regarding the research as a whole: The study investigated neoantigen-specific CD4+ T cells in human melanoma.

Taken from the germline V gene, the CDR1 and CDR2 loops are SGDLS and YYNGEE. V loses 0 bases of germline sequence and J loses 4 bases, and the interval between the two ends is 20 bases. The CDR3 sequence holds 17 residues, the cysteine and phenylalanine included. Only the CDR3 part of the read is kept: 51 bases, read in frame from the first base. Libraries were prepared through the immunoSEQ multiplex PCR assay. The source is immuneACCESS, and TCRdb retained only in-frame sequences with V and J called. Part of the clones is not carried over; for the studies checked, unresolved V genes explain less than half of this, and the remainder is unexplained. The sample records a few thousand clones, 50% to 75% of which are singletons. About 31% of the sample comes from the top ten. Details on this clone: Its antigen remains unidentified. No per-base quality is available; no much larger clone lies one base away.

The donors were melanoma patients. Broader findings and caveats from the paper: The report described a correlation between neoantigen-specific CD4+ T cells and the function of CD8+ T cells, macrophages and B cells. According to the report, neoantigen-specific CD4+ T cells in melanoma displayed diverse differentiation states.

The sample was cells from a culture (not recorded whether cultured in vitro). The sequence was obtained from a human donor with melanoma. The chain uses TRBV9 and TRBJ2-7; TRBD2 is a possible D gene, resting on 7 matching bases. The nucleotide sequence is given as TGTGCCAGCAGCGTAGGTCGGGGGCAGGGAGGGGTTTACGAGCAGTACTTC. Its protein product is CASSVGRGQGGVYEQYF.